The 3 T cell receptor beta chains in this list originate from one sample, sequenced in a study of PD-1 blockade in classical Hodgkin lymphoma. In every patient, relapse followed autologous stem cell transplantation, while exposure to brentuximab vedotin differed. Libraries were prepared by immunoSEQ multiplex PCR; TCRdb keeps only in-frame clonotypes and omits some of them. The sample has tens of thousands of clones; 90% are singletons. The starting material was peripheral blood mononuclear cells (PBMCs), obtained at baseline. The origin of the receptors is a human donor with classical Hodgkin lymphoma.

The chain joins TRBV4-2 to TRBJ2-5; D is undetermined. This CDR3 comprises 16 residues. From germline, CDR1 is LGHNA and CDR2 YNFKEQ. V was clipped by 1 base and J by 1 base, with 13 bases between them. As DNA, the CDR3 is TGTGCCAGCAGCCAAGCTCTGGGGATGGGCCAAGAGACCCAGTACTTC. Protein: CASSQALGMGQETQYF.

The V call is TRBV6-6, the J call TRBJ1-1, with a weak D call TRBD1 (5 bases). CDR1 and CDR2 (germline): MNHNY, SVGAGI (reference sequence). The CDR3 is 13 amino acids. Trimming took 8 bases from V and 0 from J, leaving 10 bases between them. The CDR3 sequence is CASRGSMNTEAFF. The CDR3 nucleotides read TGTGCCAGCCGGGGCTCGATGAACACTGAAGCTTTCTTT.

The CDR3 region is CASSQLVQVGRAYNEQFF. In DNA, the CDR3 is TGCGCCAGCAGCCAATTGGTACAAGTGGGCCGCGCCTACAATGAGCAGTTCTTC. This sequence joins TRBV4-1 and TRBJ2-1; D is undetermined. V was trimmed by 2 bases and J by 2 bases, leaving 19 bases between them. The length of the CDR3 is 18 residues. CDR1 and CDR2 from the germline V gene are MGHRA and YSYEKL.